Each of the 13 T cell receptor beta chains below was sequenced from the same sample in a study of T cells after yellow fever vaccination. TCRdb independently ran MiXCR on the 5' RACE reads; one entry per CDR3 protein. The sample contains under 600,000 distinct CDR3 sequences, roughly 22% of which appear only once. Sequencing was performed on PBMCs, taken around 3 weeks after the first yellow fever vaccination. Receptors originate from a man between 18 and 35 years old who received the YFV17D yellow fever vaccine.

The gene calls are TRBV11-1 and TRBJ2-1; TRBD1 might be the D (8 bases). Trimming removed 4 bases at V and 5 bases at J, with 15 bases between. The germline V gene encodes CDR1 SGHAT and CDR2 FQDESV (reference sequence). The CDR3 consists of 15 residues. DNA for the CDR3: TGTGCCAGCAGCTCTGACAGGGGAGGGGACAATGAGCAGTTCTTC. Translated: CASSSDRGGDNEQFF. The entire variable domain, with the rest obtained from reference TRBV11-1 and TRBJ2-1, is as follows: EAEVAQSPRYKITEKSQAVAFWCDPISGHATLYWYRQILGQGPELLVQFQDESVVDDSQLPKDRFSAERLKGVDSTLKIQPAELGDSAMYLCASSSDRGGDNEQFFGPGTRLTVL.

This clonotype has a single count. This chain uses TRBV16 with TRBJ1-5, with a tentative D call TRBD1 (5 bases). V lost 4 bases to trimming and J lost 4 bases, with 11 bases between them. CDR1 is KGHSY, CDR2 FQNENV, per germline. This CDR3 spans 14 amino acids. CDR3 in amino acids: CASSPGAMNQPQHF. The DNA of the CDR3 is TGTGCCAGCAGCCCCGGGGCGATGAATCAGCCCCAGCATTTT.

The J gene is TRBJ1-2, the V gene TRBV21-1. TRBV21-1 corresponds to a pseudogene. The CDR3 is 13 residues long. CDR3 protein: CASSKERGGGYTF. The DNA of the CDR3 is TGTGCCAGCAGCAAAGAGCGAGGTGGTGGCTACACCTTC.

The J gene is TRBJ2-1, the V gene TRBV24-1, with 7 bases fitting TRBD1. The V segment lost 3 bases and the J segment 4 bases; nucleotides outside the gene matches: 5. The CDR3 has 15 residues. Germline CDR1 KGHDR, CDR2 SFDVKD. The chain's CDR3 is CATSDPGTAYNEQFF. CDR3 nucleotides: TGTGCCACCAGTGATCCCGGGACAGCTTACAATGAGCAGTTCTTC.

This clonotype was picked up a small number of times. CDR3 nucleotide sequence: TGTGCCAGCAGCCTCCCCGCCGGCGGGGGGAACACAGATACGCAGTATTTT. As protein: CASSLPAGGGNTDTQYF. The chain recombines TRBV7-2 with TRBJ2-3; 8 nucleotides match TRBD2. Trimming took 5 bases from V and 2 from J; bases not matched to a gene: 12. The CDR3 has 17 amino acids. Germline V gives CDR1 SGHTA, CDR2 FQGNSA. Full variable domain (outside the CDR3, taken from reference TRBV7-2 and TRBJ2-3): GAGVSQSPSNKVTEKGKDVELRCDPISGHTALYWYRQSLGQGLEFLIYFQGNSAPDKSGLPSDRFSAERTGGSVSTLTIQRTQQEDSAVYLCASSLPAGGGNTDTQYFGPGTRLTVL.

The chain recombines TRBV5-6 with TRBJ2-7; D is unresolved. From germline, CDR1 is SGHDT and CDR2 YYEEEE. Trimming removed 0 bases from V and 1 base from J, with 5 bases in between. This CDR3 has 13 amino acids. The CDR3 nucleotides read TGTGCCAGCAGCTTGGCATGGTCCTACGAGCAGTACGTC. This translates into CASSLAWSYEQYV.

The chain has TRBV19 and TRBJ2-1; the D gene is possibly TRBD1 (6 bases). Germline assignment: CDR1 LNHDA and CDR2 SQIVND (reference sequence). The germline V and J ends were trimmed by 4 bases and 4 bases, with 14 bases remaining between them. This CDR3 has 15 residues. CDR3 nucleotides: TGTGCCAGTAGTAGAACAGGGAGCCCATACAATGAGCAGTTCTTC. It specifies CASSRTGSPYNEQFF.

This clonotype was detected only a few times. The chain recombines TRBV12-3 or TRBV12-4 with TRBJ1-3; the D is unclear. Trimming pared 6 bases from V and 8 bases from J, leaving 20 bases between. This CDR3 is built from 15 residues. The CDR3 DNA is TGTGCCAGCAGCCTAACCCGGGTTTCGAGGGACACCATATATTTT. Protein sequence: CASSLTRVSRDTIYF.

In this sample, this clonotype turned up a few times. The chain combines TRBV3-1 with TRBJ2-7; the match to TRBD2 covers 7 bases. V trimming: 4 bases; J trimming: 7 bases; junction bases outside the gene matches: 7. CDR1 is LGHDT and CDR2 is YNNKEL in the germline V gene (reference sequence). The CDR3 has 13 residues. CDR3 amino acids: CASSLRGVGEQYV. As DNA, the CDR3 is TGTGCCAGCAGCCTCCGGGGGGTAGGGGAGCAGTACGTC.

This rearrangement joins TRBV28 to TRBJ2-3; tentative D call: TRBD2 (6 bases). Germline V gene sequence: CDR1 MDHEN, CDR2 SYDVKM. The CDR3 length is 15 residues. V lost 7 bases, J lost 4 bases, and 18 bases lay in between. The CDR3 sequence is CASTSRFLASDTQYF. DNA of the CDR3: TGTGCCAGCACCTCCCGGTTTCTAGCGTCAGATACGCAGTATTTT.

CDR3 nucleotide sequence: TGCGCCAGCACCACAGGTATTCAGCCCCAGCATTTT. Amino acids: CASTTGIQPQHF. The chain couples TRBV5-1 to TRBJ1-5, with TRBD1 as a possible D gene (5 bases). CDR3 length: 12 amino acids. V dropped 6 bases and J dropped 6 bases, with 10 bases sitting between them. The germline gives CDR1 SGHRS, CDR2 YFSETQ.

This clonotype was seen more than once but under ten times. The rearrangement joins TRBV7-3 to TRBJ1-1; D is uncertain. The CDR3 spans 13 residues. In germline, CDR1 is SGHTA, CDR2 FQGTGA. Trimming took off 5 bases at V and 3 bases at J, with 10 bases between the two ends. CDR3 bases: TGTGCCAGCAGCCATATGAGGGACACTGAAGCTTTCTTT. Translating it yields CASSHMRDTEAFF.

This clonotype was seen a handful of times. V gene TRBV20-1 combines with J gene TRBJ2-7; D may match TRBD1 or TRBD2 (6 bases each). Germline V gene sequence: CDR1 DFQATT, CDR2 SNEGSKA (reference sequence). V was trimmed by 0 bases and J by 2 bases, leaving 14 bases between them. The CDR3 loop spans 15 amino acids. The CDR3 region has the DNA TGCAGTGCTAGAGATAAGGAGGGGGGCACCTACGAGCAGTACTTC. Its protein product is CSARDKEGGTYEQYF.